The 6 T cell receptor beta chains given below trace back to one sample, sequenced in a study of blood T cells in healthy people across ages (dated by TCRdb to the mid-2010s). Receptors were amplified or captured by 5' RACE. Instrument used: Illumina HiSeq 2500. A second PCR of roughly 7 to 12 cycles was run with a J-beta primer mix and a sample-barcoded 5' primer. TCRdb reran the public reads through fastp at Q25 and MiXCR, keeping productive beta chains. Rows with one shared CDR3 protein collapse into an entry with the most common genes and DNA. This sample gives around 690,000 distinct CDR3 sequences in total; around 54% of them show up just once. The ten largest clones represent roughly 34% of the sample. The sample consisted of blood. These receptors were collected from a man in his sixties in good health.

The chain links TRBV28 to TRBJ1-2; D is perhaps TRBD1 (6 bases). Germline-derived CDR1 and CDR2 are MDHEN and SYDVKM. This CDR3 is built from 13 residues. V lost 6 bases, J lost 5 bases, and 13 bases lay in between. CDR3 nucleotide sequence: TGTGCCAGCAGACCCGGACAGCTTTATGGCTACACCTTC. It is translated as CASRPGQLYGYTF.

The rearrangement uses TRBV29-1 and TRBJ2-5; a possible D gene is TRBD1 (5 bases). V was pared by 8 bases and J by 4 bases, with 17 bases between. The germline CDR1 and CDR2 sequences are SQVTM and ANQGSEA. The CDR3 sequence is 13 residues long. Written as DNA, the CDR3 is TGCAGCTCCGCCCCTCAGGGTGGAGAGACCCAGTACTTC. Translated, it gives CSSAPQGGETQYF. The full variable domain, with the rest looked up from reference TRBV29-1 and TRBJ2-5, is SAVISQKPSRDICQRGTSLTIQCQVDSQVTMMFWYRQQPGQSLTLIATANQGSEATYESGFVIDKFPISRPNLTFSTLTVSNMSPEDSSIYLCSSAPQGGETQYFGPGTRLLVL.

The chain is built from TRBV10-3 and TRBJ2-3; 9 nucleotides match TRBD2. The CDR3 loop spans 15 amino acids. Germline V gene data show CDR1 as ENHRY and CDR2 as SYGVKD. V lost 6 bases, J lost 4 bases, and 8 bases stayed unmatched. CDR3 in DNA: TGTGCCATCAGGACCAGCGGGGGGCATCCAGATACGCAGTATTTT. Translated, it gives CAIRTSGGHPDTQYF.

V and J are TRBV29-1 and TRBJ1-1; 9 bases align to TRBD1. Germline trimming cut 5 bases from V and 5 bases from J; bases unmatched to any gene: 6. The CDR3 consists of 13 residues. Germline V gene lookup returns CDR1 SQVTM and CDR2 ANQGSEA. The CDR3 sequence is CSVQQGAQTEAFF. CDR3 bases: TGCAGCGTTCAACAGGGGGCACAAACTGAAGCTTTCTTT.

The chain combines TRBV15 with TRBJ1-1; TRBD1 is a possible D gene (6 bases). The CDR3 totals 16 residues. The germline V gene has CDR1 LNHNV and CDR2 YYDKDF (reference sequence). With 5 bases removed from V and 2 bases from J, the gap between germline ends came to 18 bases. This chain's CDR3 is CATSSWGPQINTEAFF. In DNA form, the CDR3 reads TGTGCCACCAGCTCCTGGGGGCCACAGATAAACACTGAAGCTTTCTTT.

This clonotype was detected many times. The chain employs TRBV4-1 and TRBJ1-2, with unresolved D. V lost 3 bases and J 3 bases, leaving 17 bases between the germline ends. Germline V gives CDR1 MGHRA, CDR2 YSYEKL. CDR3 length equals 16 residues. DNA for the CDR3: TGCGCCAGCAGCCACCCTGATAGGAAGTTTCACTATGGCTACACCTTC. Encoded protein: CASSHPDRKFHYGYTF.